The entry below describes one T cell receptor beta chain. Its matching antigen is unknown. This entry is derived from a study of T cells in Graves' hyperthyroidism and ophthalmopathy. Study observations and caveats: The model anticipated ophthalmopathy a median about six months pre-onset.

TCR beta CDR3 region amplification was performed from RNA transcripts. TCR CDR3 regions were first amplified by RT-PCR with HTBI primers. One entry per CDR3 protein, called by TCRdb with MiXCR from the multiplex PCR reads. This sample carries a few hundred thousand distinct CDR3 sequences, over 15% of them seen once, and the ten largest clones take 15% to 20%. The TCR was taken from a woman in her late teens or twenties with Graves' ophthalmopathy. The sequenced material came from blood.

Here the CDR3 reads CASSHSPSGRRGYTGELFF. In nucleotides, the CDR3 is TGTGCCAGCAGCCATTCCCCTAGCGGGAGGAGAGGTTACACCGGGGAGCTGTTTTTT. The chain joins TRBV6-2 or TRBV6-3 to TRBJ2-2; TRBD2 agrees at 11 bases. Germline V gene sequence: CDR1 MNHEY, CDR2 SVGEGT. The CDR3 is made up of 19 amino acids. The V gene end was trimmed by 6 bases and the J gene end by 3 bases; junction bases not matched to a gene: 15.